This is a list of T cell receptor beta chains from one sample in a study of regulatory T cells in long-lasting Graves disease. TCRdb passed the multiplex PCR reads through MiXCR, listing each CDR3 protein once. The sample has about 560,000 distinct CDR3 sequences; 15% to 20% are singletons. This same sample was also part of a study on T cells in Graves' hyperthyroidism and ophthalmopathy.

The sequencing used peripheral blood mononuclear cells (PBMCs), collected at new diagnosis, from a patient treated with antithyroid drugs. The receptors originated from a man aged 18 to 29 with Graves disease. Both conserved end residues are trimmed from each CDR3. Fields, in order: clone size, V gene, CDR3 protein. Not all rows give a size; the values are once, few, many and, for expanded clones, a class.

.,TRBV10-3,AIRGSAGGSTGELF
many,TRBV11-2,ASSLVLAGSGSQY
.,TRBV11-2,ASSPGQSNPREQY
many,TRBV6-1,ASTRFIDREYDYGYT
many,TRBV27,ASSSDRGGYTEAF
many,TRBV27,ASSFAGANNEQF
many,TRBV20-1,SAQQGPYNEQF
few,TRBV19,ASSIRGETQY
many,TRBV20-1,SAGTTSTDTQY
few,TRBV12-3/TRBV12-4,ASSFLLGQSNQPQH
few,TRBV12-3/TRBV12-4,ASSLARQSSYEQY
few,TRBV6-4,ASSLQGNGQF
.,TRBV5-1,ASSLRSSLQETQY
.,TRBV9,ASGRSGGTDTQY
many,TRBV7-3,ASSFLGNDYEQY
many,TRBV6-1,ASSDLLAQY
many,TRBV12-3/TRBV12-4,ASSPTGPKEKLF
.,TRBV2,ASSEPGLAGDYEQY
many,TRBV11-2,ASSDGTLSSYNEQF
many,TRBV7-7,ASSLDLAGGRNEQF
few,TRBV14,ASSQEGQYYEQY
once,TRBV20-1,SARDSSGSYTGELF
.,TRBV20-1,SARVGLRDEQF
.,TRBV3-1,ASSQDLFVAGSTDTQY
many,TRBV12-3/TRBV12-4,ASTDGVWVEQF
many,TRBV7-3,ASSLMPGGGAGIYNEQF
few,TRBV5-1,ASSSSGDSNQPQH
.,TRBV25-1,ASSGGSTGPEKLF
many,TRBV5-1,ASSLGSDNEQF
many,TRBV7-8,ASRTRQGAPYEQY
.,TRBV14,ASSQDEADTQY
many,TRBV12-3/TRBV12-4,ASRRLAAQETQY
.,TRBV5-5,ASSSWLGPSSYNEQF
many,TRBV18,ASSPPGQGAISPLH
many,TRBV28,ASSGSTGDEQY
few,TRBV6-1,ASSKLRDRGHEQF
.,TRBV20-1,SARFGVYEQY
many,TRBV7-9,ASRSPGQGEPYEQY
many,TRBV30,AWSVGGVQPQH
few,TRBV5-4,ASSARDRGSPLH
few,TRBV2,ASRLEAENSPLH
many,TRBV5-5,ASSLWPGDMNTEAF
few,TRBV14,ASSLSGADTQY
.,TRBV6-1,ASRAWTGQNYDGYT
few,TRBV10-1,ASSDRFVGEQY
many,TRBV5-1,ASSLGRTGVEGEQY
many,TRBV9,ASSGPLGQGDAYEQY
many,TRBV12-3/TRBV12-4,ASTVSESYEQY
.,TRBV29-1,SVRGAKGYT
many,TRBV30,AWSGYKATDTQY
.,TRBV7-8,ASTPRWGTTDTQY
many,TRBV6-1,ATKGVSLETQY
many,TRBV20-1,SAARTGSYEQY
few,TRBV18,ASSPWGTSGSPTDTQY
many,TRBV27,ASSKPQFGTSGSLYYEQY
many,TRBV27,ASRWGQDSYEQY
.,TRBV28,ASSQGTRRGYT
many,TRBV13,ASSLEDSSATEAF
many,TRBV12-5,ASGFPGTSSYEQY